The next 23 T cell receptor beta chains were all read from a single sample in a study of T cell responses to AZD1222 COVID-19 vaccine. The table came from immunoSEQ multiplex PCR; TCRdb's copy has only in-frame clones and leaves some out. The profile covers more than 150,000 clones, with approximately 92% appearing a single time and around 9.3% taken by the ten largest. Sequences were derived from peripheral blood, sampled on day 0 of AZD1222 vaccination. The receptors derive from an adult in good health.

The genes are TRBV7-9 and TRBJ1-6; no firm D call. CDR1 and CDR2 (germline): SEHNR, FQNEAQ (reference sequence). V lost 6 bases, J lost 9 bases, and 12 bases lay in between. This CDR3 comprises 13 residues. The CDR3 bases are TGTGCCAGCAGAGACCCCAACCTTTCACCCCTCCACTTT. It yields the protein CASRDPNLSPLHF.

The chain employs TRBV6-5 and TRBJ2-7; D gene uncertain. CDR3 length equals 11 residues. Per the germline V gene, CDR1 is MNHEY and CDR2 is SVGAGI. V lost 3 bases and J 5 bases, leaving 5 bases between the germline ends. The CDR3 DNA reads as TGTGCCAGCAGTTATTCAAACGAGCAGTACTTC. Translated, it gives CASSYSNEQYF.

This clone has only one observation. CDR3 sequence: CSVEGQPNTEAFF. The CDR3 region has the DNA TGCAGCGTGGAGGGACAGCCGAACACTGAAGCTTTCTTT. The chain is built from TRBV29-1 and TRBJ1-1; 7 bases are shared with TRBD1. This CDR3 is built from 13 residues. V lost 6 bases and J lost 1; bases outside the gene matches: 5. CDR1 is SQVTM and CDR2 is ANQGSEA in the germline V gene. Supplemented by reference TRBV29-1 and TRBJ1-1, the full variable domain reads SAVISQKPSRDICQRGTSLTIQCQVDSQVTMMFWYRQQPGQSLTLIATANQGSEATYESGFVIDKFPISRPNLTFSTLTVSNMSPEDSSIYLCSVEGQPNTEAFFGQGTRLTVV.

The chain employs TRBV14 and TRBJ1-1; TRBD1 matches at 9 bases. V gave up 3 bases and J gave up 3 bases; unmatched junction bases: 5. Germline assignment: CDR1 SGHDN and CDR2 FVKESK. The CDR3 consists of 15 residues. This chain's CDR3 is CASSHSGTGHTEAFF. In nucleotides, the CDR3 is TGTGCCAGCAGCCATTCCGGGACAGGGCACACTGAAGCTTTCTTT.

The V and J genes are TRBV15 and TRBJ2-1; D possibly uses TRBD1 or TRBD2 (6 bases each). V was clipped by 8 bases and J by 5 bases, with 13 bases between them. Germline assignment: CDR1 LNHNV and CDR2 YYDKDF (reference sequence). The CDR3 runs 13 residues. CDR3 region: CATGGRPDNEQFF. The CDR3 DNA follows: TGTGCCACCGGGGGGCGGCCCGACAATGAGCAGTTCTTC. The variable domain in full, completed from reference TRBV15 and TRBJ2-1, reads DAMVIQNPRYQVTQFGKPVTLSCSQTLNHNVMYWYQQKSSQAPKLLFHYYDKDFNNEADTPDNFQSRRPNTSFCFLDIRSPGLGDTAMYLCATGGRPDNEQFFGPGTRLTVL.

The rearrangement uses TRBV13 and TRBJ1-3, with 8 bases matching TRBD1. From germline, CDR1 is PRHDT and CDR2 FYEKMQ (reference sequence). This CDR3 region has 17 residues. V lost 0 bases and J lost 2; bases outside the gene matches: 6. In DNA form, the CDR3 reads TGTGCCAGCAGCTTAGGCCCGTGGACAGGGCCTGGAAACACCATATATTTT. Protein sequence: CASSLGPWTGPGNTIYF.

V usage is TRBV19 and J usage is TRBJ1-1; D ambiguous. CDR3 size: 13 residues. Deletions cut 5 bases from V and 10 bases from J, with 17 bases between. CDR1 and CDR2 from the germline V gene are LNHDA and SQIVND (reference sequence). The CDR3 nucleotides are TGTGCCAGTAGTCCCCCGGGTGTTTTCCCAGCTTTCTTT. As protein: CASSPPGVFPAFF.

The CDR3 DNA reads TGTGCCAACGACGCCCTTCAGACGGGAAGCAATCAGCCCCAGCATTTT. It translates to CANDALQTGSNQPQHF. The chain is built from TRBV21-1 and TRBJ1-5. TRBV21-1 is reported as a pseudogene. This CDR3 comprises 16 residues.

The V and J genes are TRBV6-1 and TRBJ1-3; D call uncertain. The CDR3 length is 15 residues. Germline CDR1 reads MNHNS; CDR2 reads SASEGT. Deletions cut 2 bases from V and 2 bases from J, with 10 bases between. CDR3 DNA: TGTGCCAGCAGTGAACACCCGGCAACTGGAAACACCATATATTTT. Encoded protein: CASSEHPATGNTIYF.

The rearrangement joins TRBV6-5 to TRBJ1-2; 8 bases match TRBD1. Looked up from germline, CDR1 is MNHEY and CDR2 is SVGAGI. With V trimmed by 8 bases and J by 2 bases, 4 bases remained unmatched. The CDR3 has 13 amino acids. The CDR3 sequence is CASGDRPNYGYTF. The CDR3 region has the DNA TGTGCCAGCGGGGACAGGCCCAACTATGGCTACACCTTC.

The chain employs TRBV6-1 and TRBJ2-7; 8 bases are a match to TRBD1. There are 14 residues in the CDR3. Losses at the gene ends were 2 bases for V and 3 bases for J; bases not matched to a gene: 3. CDR1 MNHNS and CDR2 SASEGT come from the germline V gene. The CDR3 protein is CASSELGQGYEQYV. CDR3 bases: TGTGCCAGCAGTGAACTCGGACAGGGCTACGAGCAGTACGTC.

Concerning this clone itself: Other DNA sequences within the sample encode an identical CDR3. This rearrangement joins TRBV6-4 to TRBJ1-1; D unclear. The CDR3 has 14 amino acids. CDR1 is MRHNA, CDR2 SNTAGT, per germline. Between the trimmed V and J ends, which lost 0 bases and 2 bases, there was a span of 7 bases. Here the CDR3 reads CASSDSGENTEAFF. The CDR3 DNA sequence: TGTGCCAGCAGTGACTCGGGAGAAAACACTGAAGCTTTCTTT.

The genes are TRBV6-6 and TRBJ1-2; D might be TRBD1 (6 bases). Germline lookup yields CDR1 MNHNY and CDR2 SVGAGI (reference sequence). V lost 5 bases and J 6 bases, leaving 16 bases between the germline ends. CDR3 length: 14 amino acids. The CDR3 DNA follows: TGTGCCAGCAGTATGGGACATCCAAACGATGGCTACACCTTC. This encodes CASSMGHPNDGYTF.

The chain uses TRBV6-6 and TRBJ2-1, with 9 bases fitting TRBD2. From germline, CDR1 is MNHNY and CDR2 SVGAGI (reference sequence). V dropped 5 bases and J dropped 8; count of bases not matched to a gene: 16. The CDR3 extends over 17 amino acids. The CDR3 sequence is CASSLYASGNPSYEQFF. Written as DNA, the CDR3 is TGTGCCAGCAGTCTATATGCTAGCGGGAACCCCTCATATGAGCAGTTCTTC.

The CDR3 DNA reads as TGTGCCAGTAGTATAGGGGGGCCCACTGAAGCTTTCTTT. This codes for CASSIGGPTEAFF. The rearrangement links TRBV19 to TRBJ1-1; TRBD1 is a possible D gene (6 bases). The V end was cut by 1 base, the J end by 4 bases, with 7 bases between. The V gene's germline CDR1 is LNHDA and CDR2 SQIVND (reference sequence). The length of the CDR3 is 13 residues.

The chain uses TRBV29-1 and TRBJ1-1; no clear D. The V end was cut by 1 base, the J end by 4 bases, with 4 bases between. Per the germline V gene, CDR1 is SQVTM and CDR2 is ANQGSEA. The CDR3 is 11 residues long. The CDR3 region is CSVEGPTEAFF. CDR3 coding DNA: TGCAGCGTTGAAGGCCCCACTGAAGCTTTCTTT. Filled out from reference TRBV29-1 and TRBJ1-1, the complete variable domain reads SAVISQKPSRDICQRGTSLTIQCQVDSQVTMMFWYRQQPGQSLTLIATANQGSEATYESGFVIDKFPISRPNLTFSTLTVSNMSPEDSSIYLCSVEGPTEAFFGQGTRLTVV.

The rearrangement joins TRBV27 to TRBJ1-5; D unresolved. V was cut by 6 bases and J by 1 base, with 19 bases left in between. The CDR3 consists of 17 residues. Germline CDR1 reads MNHEY; CDR2 reads SMNVEV (reference sequence). The CDR3, as DNA: TGTGCCAGCAGCCTCCGCGAGGCCGGCCTAAGCAATCAGCCCCAGCATTTT. Protein product: CASSLREAGLSNQPQHF.

This sequence joins TRBV19 and TRBJ1-2, with no clear D. Germline V gene data show CDR1 as LNHDA and CDR2 as SQIVND (reference sequence). Between the trimmed V and J ends, which lost 0 bases and 8 bases, there was a span of 13 bases. The CDR3 covers 14 residues. The chain's CDR3 is CASSIESQVRGYTF. Here the CDR3 DNA reads TGTGCCAGTAGTATAGAGTCCCAGGTCCGAGGCTACACCTTC.

V usage is TRBV15 and J usage is TRBJ1-5; no reliable D call. This CDR3 has 19 amino acids. The V end lost 1 base, the J end lost 1 base, and 20 bases lay between the germline ends. Germline loops: CDR1 LNHNV, CDR2 YYDKDF (reference sequence). The CDR3 DNA sequence: TGTGCCACCAGCAGAGGATCAGGACGCACGTGGGAGAGCAATCAGCCCCAGCATTTT. It is translated as CATSRGSGRTWESNQPQHF. The full variable domain, completed using reference TRBV15 and TRBJ1-5, is DAMVIQNPRYQVTQFGKPVTLSCSQTLNHNVMYWYQQKSSQAPKLLFHYYDKDFNNEADTPDNFQSRRPNTSFCFLDIRSPGLGDTAMYLCATSRGSGRTWESNQPQHFGDGTRLSIL.

The CDR3 protein is CASSPPWGTEAFF. CDR3 DNA: TGTGCCAGCAGTCCACCCTGGGGCACTGAAGCTTTCTTT. This sequence joins TRBV6-5 and TRBJ1-1; no clear D. The length of the CDR3 is 13 residues. The germline CDR1 and CDR2 sequences are MNHEY and SVGAGI. V lost 5 bases to trimming and J lost 4 bases, with 11 bases between them.

The chain links TRBV19 to TRBJ1-5, with D maybe TRBD1 (5 bases). The ends were cut back, 4 bases at V and 7 bases at J, with 8 bases in the middle. Germline lookup yields CDR1 LNHDA and CDR2 SQIVND (reference sequence). This CDR3 has 12 amino acids. CDR3 bases: TGTGCCAGTAGTACCCGGGGGCAGCCCCAGCATTTT. It specifies CASSTRGQPQHF.

The J gene is TRBJ1-5, the V gene TRBV7-2; 7 positions agree with TRBD1. The V gene's germline CDR1 is SGHTA and CDR2 FQGNSA. V trimming: 0 bases; J trimming: 3 bases; junction bases outside the gene matches: 5. This CDR3 is built from 16 residues. The CDR3 sequence is CASSLAPQGINQPQHF. The CDR3 nucleotides are TGTGCCAGCAGCTTAGCCCCACAGGGGATCAATCAGCCCCAGCATTTT.

The CDR3 DNA sequence: TGTGCCAGCAGCTTAGTATTCGGGACAGGGGCCCACGGGGAGCTGTTTTTT. Encoded protein: CASSLVFGTGAHGELFF. V gene TRBV7-9 combines with J gene TRBJ2-2, with 10 bases aligning to TRBD1. This CDR3 is 17 amino acids long. The germline CDR1 and CDR2 sequences are SEHNR and FQNEAQ (reference sequence). The V and J ends lost 1 base and 7 bases, in that order; junction bases with no gene match: 9.